Shown below are 7 T cell receptor beta chains from a single sample sequenced in a study of blood T cell repertoires in COVID-19. Some clones are missing from TCRdb's copy, which holds only in-frame ones; the method was immunoSEQ multiplex PCR. The repertoire consists of 150,000 or so clones, with around 85% occurring once and the leading ten covering more than 5%. Sequencing input: peripheral blood. These receptors came from a human donor in a cohort sampled during active COVID-19.

This chain links TRBV9 with TRBJ2-7; the D gene is possibly TRBD2 (7 bases). V was cut by 0 bases and J by 4 bases, with 17 bases left in between. The CDR3 extends over 16 amino acids. The germline gives CDR1 SGDLS, CDR2 YYNGEE. The CDR3 DNA is TGTGCCAGCAGCGTAGGAGAGCACGGGGGGCGGTACGAGCAGTACTTC. As protein: CASSVGEHGGRYEQYF.

This chain joins TRBV18 and TRBJ1-1; unclear D gene. Germline V gene lookup returns CDR1 KGHSH and CDR2 LQKENI. Trimming removed 8 bases at V and 4 bases at J, with 17 bases between. The CDR3 totals 14 residues. The CDR3 DNA is TGTGCCAGCCTCCCGTTTGAGGGTACCACTGAAGCTTTCTTT. As protein: CASLPFEGTTEAFF. Drawing the rest from reference TRBV18 and TRBJ1-1, the complete variable domain is NAGVMQNPRHLVRRRGQEARLRCSPMKGHSHVYWYRQLPEEGLKFMVYLQKENIIDESGMPKERFSAEFPKEGPSILRIQQVVRGDSAAYFCASLPFEGTTEAFFGQGTRLTVV.

This clone was seen a single time. The gene calls are TRBV27 and TRBJ2-5, with 11 bases fitting TRBD2. This CDR3 spans 16 amino acids. V shed 5 bases, J shed 0 bases, and the junction held 5 bases outside the gene matches. Germline V lookup: CDR1 MNHEY, CDR2 SMNVEV (reference sequence). This CDR3 is CASSPLLAGDQETQYF. Here the CDR3 DNA reads TGTGCCAGCAGTCCCCTACTAGCGGGGGACCAAGAGACCCAGTACTTC.

The chain joins TRBV30 to TRBJ1-1; D unresolved. Germline V gene data show CDR1 as GTSNPN and CDR2 as SVGIG (reference sequence). The CDR3 has 12 amino acids. Trimming took off 2 bases at V and 1 base at J, with 5 bases between the two ends. This CDR3 reads CAWSSGNTEAFF. CDR3 DNA sequence: TGTGCCTGGAGTTCGGGGAACACTGAAGCTTTCTTT.

The chain couples TRBV9 to TRBJ1-5; the D is unclear. Deletions cut 7 bases from V and 5 bases from J, with 7 bases between. The CDR3 spans 11 residues. In germline, CDR1 is SGDLS, CDR2 YYNGEE. Here the CDR3 reads CASGFDQPQHF. CDR3 in DNA: TGTGCCAGCGGCTTCGATCAGCCCCAGCATTTT.

The gene calls are TRBV9 and TRBJ2-7, with D perhaps TRBD1 (6 bases). The V end was cut by 0 bases, the J end by 6 bases, with 7 bases between. The germline V gene has CDR1 SGDLS and CDR2 YYNGEE. This CDR3 spans 12 amino acids. In DNA, the CDR3 is TGTGCCAGCAGCGTAGGGGACATCGAGCAGTACTTC. As protein: CASSVGDIEQYF.

This clone was seen once. The chain is built from TRBV3-1 (or the pseudogene TRBV3-2) and TRBJ1-4; D not resolved. This CDR3 comprises 13 residues. From germline, CDR1 is LGHDT and CDR2 YNNKEL (reference sequence). V was cut by 0 bases and J by 7 bases, with 6 bases left in between. As DNA, the CDR3 is TGTGCCAGCAGCCAAGATCGAGGTGAAAAACTGTTTTTT. Protein: CASSQDRGEKLFF.